The 7 T cell receptor beta chains listed next were all sequenced from one sample in a study of shared clonotypes between healthy human individuals. Generated by immunoSEQ multiplex PCR, the TCRdb table keeps only in-frame clones and is missing some. The data show about 2.1 million clones, 85% to 95% seen once. Terminally differentiated effector memory CD45RA+ cells were left out of the naive CD8 fraction, which was CD45RO-negative and positively selected for CCR7. Sequenced input: naive CD8+ T cells from PBMCs. These receptor sequences come from a man between 18 and 35 years old in good health. Some clones in this sample may be carry-over from other donors' samples.

The V gene is TRBV27, the J gene TRBJ2-1, with D possibly being TRBD2 (6 bases). Trimming left V 3 bases short and J 0 bases short, with 15 bases between. The germline V gene encodes CDR1 MNHEY and CDR2 SMNVEV (reference sequence). The CDR3 runs to 17 residues. The CDR3 DNA follows: TGTGCCAGCAGTTTCCTCGAGCGGGCATACTCCTACAATGAGCAGTTCTTC. Encoded protein: CASSFLERAYSYNEQFF.

This chain joins TRBV30 and TRBJ2-7, with 9 positions matching TRBD2. The CDR3 spans 17 residues. Germline V gives CDR1 GTSNPN, CDR2 SVGIG (reference sequence). Trimming at V came to 5 bases and at J to 0 bases, leaving 14 bases not matched to a gene. CDR3 loop: CAWGGGAGGRDSYEQYF. CDR3 bases: TGTGCCTGGGGCGGAGGGGCGGGAGGGCGTGACTCCTACGAGCAGTACTTC.

The chain carries TRBV9 and TRBJ1-1; 7 nucleotides line up with TRBD1. V was clipped by 3 bases and J by 5 bases; unmatched bases: 4. Germline assignment: CDR1 SGDLS and CDR2 YYNGEE. The CDR3 length is 13 residues. The CDR3 protein is CASSGDRMTEAFF. CDR3 sequence (DNA): TGTGCCAGCAGCGGGGACAGAATGACTGAAGCTTTCTTT.

This chain uses TRBV28 with TRBJ2-7; 7 bases line up with TRBD1. This CDR3 contains 15 residues. With V trimmed by 3 bases and J by 3 bases, 8 bases remained unmatched. CDR1 and CDR2 from the germline V gene are MDHEN and SYDVKM. CDR3 coding DNA: TGTGCCAGCAGTTTCCTAAGGGACAGCCTCTACGAGCAGTACTTC. Protein sequence: CASSFLRDSLYEQYF.

A word on this clone: The same CDR3 is also encoded by other DNA sequences in this sample. This chain links TRBV19 with TRBJ2-7, with a weak D call TRBD1 (5 bases). Germline-derived CDR1 and CDR2 are LNHDA and SQIVND (reference sequence). The CDR3 is 14 amino acids. V lost 3 bases and J 3 bases, leaving 12 bases between the germline ends. CDR3 bases: TGTGCCAGTAGTATCGTGGCAGGGCGCTACGAGCAGTACTTC. Translation: CASSIVAGRYEQYF.

J is TRBJ2-1 and V is TRBV6-1; D unresolved. The CDR3 sequence is 14 residues long. The V gene lost 2 bases and the J gene lost 4 bases, with 9 bases spanning the gap. The germline gives CDR1 MNHNS, CDR2 SASEGT. The CDR3 DNA follows: TGTGCCAGCAGTGAATTAAGGGTGTACAATGAGCAGTTCTTC. Protein: CASSELRVYNEQFF.

The rearrangement uses TRBV7-2 and TRBJ2-1; 7 bases line up with TRBD1. CDR3 size: 15 residues. V lost 1 base, J lost 7 bases, and 7 bases stayed unmatched. CDR1 is SGHTA and CDR2 is FQGNSA in the germline V gene. The CDR3 nucleotides read TGTGCCAGCAGCTTAGAGCAGGGGGTGGGAAATGAGCAGTTCTTC. The encoded protein is CASSLEQGVGNEQFF.